This TCR beta chain was recorded in a study of shared T cell receptors in the human thymus. Clones were read by immunoSEQ multiplex PCR, and TCRdb kept only the in-frame ones, dropping some. The sample yields approximately 660,000 clones, around nine tenths seen once. Only one count was recorded for this clone. Losses at the gene ends were 5 bases for V and 4 bases for J; bases not matched to a gene: 7. The CDR3 covers 15 residues. Germline lookup yields CDR1 MNHEY and CDR2 SVGAGI. These data were likewise used in another study, on human thymus T cells. That report notes: Donation came from healthy Finnish infants having corrective surgery for congenital heart defects. Thymus pieces cut out during corrective heart surgery were the tissue that was used. Repertoires from thymus and blood appeared to show biased V and J gene usage.

The chain is built from TRBV6-5 and TRBJ2-3; 9 positions match TRBD1. The specimen was thymocytes. This clonotype was sampled from a boy younger than two with a congenital heart defect. This CDR3 is CASSHRDRESDTQYF. Here the CDR3 DNA reads TGTGCCAGCAGTCACCGGGACAGGGAGTCAGATACGCAGTATTTT.